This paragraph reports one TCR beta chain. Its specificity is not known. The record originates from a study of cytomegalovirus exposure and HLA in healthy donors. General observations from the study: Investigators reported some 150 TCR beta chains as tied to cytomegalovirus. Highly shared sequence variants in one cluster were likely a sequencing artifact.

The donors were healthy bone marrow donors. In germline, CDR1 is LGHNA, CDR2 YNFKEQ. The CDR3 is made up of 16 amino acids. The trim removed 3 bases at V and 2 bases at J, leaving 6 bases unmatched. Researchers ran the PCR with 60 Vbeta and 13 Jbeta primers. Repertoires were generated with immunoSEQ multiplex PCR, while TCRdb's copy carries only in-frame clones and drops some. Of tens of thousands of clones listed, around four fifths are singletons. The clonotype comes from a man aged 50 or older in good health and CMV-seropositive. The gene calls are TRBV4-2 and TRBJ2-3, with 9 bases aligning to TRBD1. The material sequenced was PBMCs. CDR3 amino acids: CASSQIGTGLTDTQYF. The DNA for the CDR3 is TGTGCCAGCAGCCAGATCGGGACAGGGCTCACAGATACGCAGTATTTT.